The T cell receptor (beta chain) described here comes from a study of blood T cell repertoires in COVID-19. V lost 4 bases to trimming and J lost 4 bases; unmatched junction nucleotides: 5. The CDR3 covers 14 residues. Germline CDR1 is SGDLS and CDR2 is YYNGEE. The authors' processing: The authors estimated nucleated cell counts from reference gene primer amplification. The table came from immunoSEQ multiplex PCR; TCRdb's copy has only in-frame clones and leaves some out. The DNA was the basis for D and trimming; V, J and clone size are from that table. The table includes 88,000 or so clones, 70% to 90% detected once.

The TCR comes from a human donor in a cohort sampled during active COVID-19. The material sequenced was peripheral blood. The genes are TRBV9 and TRBJ2-7; 10 bases fit TRBD1. The CDR3 loop reads CASSPRQGAYEQYF. CDR3 in DNA: TGTGCCAGCAGCCCTAGACAGGGGGCGTACGAGCAGTACTTC.